The 25 T cell receptor beta chains listed next were all sequenced from one sample in a study of spatial heterogeneity in lung cancer. These receptors' targets are unknown. TCRdb redid the calling of the 5' RACE reads with MiXCR, one entry per CDR3 protein. This sample has 25,000 to 30,000 distinct CDR3 sequences, with approximately 6.9% found just once. Noted time point: sample taken at primary tumor resection. Findings of the study overall: Counts of expanded intratumoral alpha and beta TCRs tracked tumor mutation counts.

The material was lung tumor tissue, obtained at surgery. The receptors come from a male donor with early-stage non-small cell lung cancer.

This clonotype was recorded many times. The chain has TRBV18 and TRBJ1-1, with D perhaps TRBD1 (5 bases). The germline V and J ends were trimmed by 6 bases and 4 bases, with 15 bases remaining between them. Per germline, CDR1 KGHSH and CDR2 LQKENI. This CDR3 has 14 amino acids. The CDR3 DNA reads TGTGCCAGCTCTCTGCTGCAGGGCTCCACTGAAGCTTTCTTT. Encoded protein: CASSLLQGSTEAFF.

The J gene is TRBJ1-1, the V gene TRBV5-1; 8 bases fit TRBD1. Germline-derived CDR1 and CDR2 are SGHRS and YFSETQ. The CDR3 is 16 amino acids. After removal of 3 bases from V and 3 bases from J, the junction contained 10 bases not matched to a gene. This chain's CDR3 is CASSSGGAAPHTEAFF. The CDR3 nucleotides read TGCGCCAGCAGCTCAGGGGGCGCAGCCCCCCACACTGAAGCTTTCTTT.

Many counts were recorded for this clonotype. The rearrangement joins TRBV7-8 to TRBJ2-7, with a weak D call TRBD2 (5 bases). Germline CDR1 SGHVS, CDR2 FQNEAQ. Trimming stripped 5 bases from V and 0 bases from J, with 11 bases between. The CDR3 is 14 residues long. As DNA, the CDR3 is TGTGCCAGCAGCACTTCCGGGAACTCCTACGAGCAGTACTTC. Translating it yields CASSTSGNSYEQYF.

This clonotype was seen a handful of times. The V gene is TRBV20-1, the J gene TRBJ2-7; possible D gene TRBD1, 5 bases. Deletions cut 5 bases from V and 3 bases from J, with 38 bases between. The CDR3 runs 21 residues. Per the germline V gene, CDR1 is DFQATT and CDR2 is SNEGSKA (reference sequence). The CDR3 is CSARQTSPQGPGPLPYYEQYF. CDR3 nucleotide sequence: TGCAGTGCTCGACAAACCTCTCCGCAGGGCCCGGGCCCACTCCCATACTACGAGCAGTACTTC.

This chain joins TRBV6-2 or TRBV6-3 and TRBJ1-2; D possibly corresponds to TRBD1 (6 bases). The CDR3 spans 13 residues. Between the trimmed V and J ends, which lost 6 bases and 6 bases, there was a span of 14 bases. CDR1 is MNHEY, CDR2 SVGEGT, per germline. CDR3 region: CASRRGGSHGYTF. The CDR3 nucleotides read TGTGCCAGCAGAAGAGGGGGGTCGCATGGCTACACCTTC.

Sample share makes this clonotype medium-sized. The CDR3 nucleotides read TGCGCCAGCAGCCAAGTTGTAGGGAGCTATGGCTACACCTTC. It encodes CASSQVVGSYGYTF. This rearrangement joins TRBV4-3 to TRBJ1-2; unclear D gene. This CDR3 is built from 14 residues. CDR1 is LGHNA, CDR2 YSLEER, per germline. V was shortened by 1 base and J by 4 bases, with 10 bases between the two germline ends.

Comments on this clonotype: A much more abundant neighbour one base away suggests this may be a read error. The chain uses TRBV20-1 and TRBJ2-1; possible D gene TRBD1, 7 bases. The CDR3 is made up of 14 amino acids. CDR1 DFQATT and CDR2 SNEGSKA come from the germline V gene (reference sequence). V lost 5 bases and J lost 0, with 11 bases in between. The CDR3 coding sequence is TGCAGTGCTGCAGGGGGGAACTCCTACAATGAGCAGTTCTTC. Amino acid sequence: CSAAGGNSYNEQFF.

This chain links TRBV11-2 with TRBJ1-1; D unresolved. Trimming took 0 bases from V and 2 from J, leaving 10 bases between them. Germline V gene lookup returns CDR1 SGHAT and CDR2 FQNNGV. The CDR3 has 15 residues. The CDR3 DNA reads TGTGCCAGCAGCTTAGAGTGGACGGGAAACACTGAAGCTTTCTTT. This encodes CASSLEWTGNTEAFF.

This clonotype was counted only a few times. A junction end diverges from the germline sequence, so it may reflect a read error. This chain connects TRBV18 to TRBJ1-6; maybe TRBD1 (6 bases). The germline V gene encodes CDR1 KGHSH and CDR2 LQKENI. The CDR3 contains 14 residues. The DNA of the CDR3 is TGTGCCAGCTCACCAGCCGACAGGTCCTCACCCCCCCACTTT. Translation: CASSPADRSSPPHF. The whole variable domain, filled in from reference TRBV18 and TRBJ1-6, reads NAGVMQNPRHLVRRRGQEARLRCSPMKGHSHVYWYRQLPEEGLKFMVYLQKENIIDESGMPKERFSAEFPKEGPSILRIQQVVRGDSAAYFCASSPADRSSPPHFGNGTRLTVT.

J is TRBJ2-5 and V is TRBV6-5; 7 nucleotides agree with TRBD1. CDR3 length: 15 amino acids. Germline CDR1 is MNHEY and CDR2 is SVGAGI. The trim removed 5 bases at V and 5 bases at J, leaving 11 bases unmatched. The CDR3 bases are TGTGCCAGCAGTGCCACGACAGGGCCGTGGGAGACCCAGTACTTC. It yields the protein CASSATTGPWETQYF.

This chain joins TRBV7-2 and TRBJ1-5; TRBD1 aligns across 10 bases. The germline V gene has CDR1 SGHTA and CDR2 FQGNSA. V lost 6 bases to trimming and J lost 2 bases; unmatched junction nucleotides: 4. CDR3 length equals 15 residues. The CDR3 sequence is CASRGGTGGNQPQHF. CDR3 coding DNA: TGTGCCAGCAGAGGGGGGACAGGGGGCAATCAGCCCCAGCATTTT.

This clonotype came up a few times. The V call is TRBV28, the J call TRBJ2-2; 11 positions agree with TRBD2. The J segment lost 7 bases and the V segment lost 2 bases, leaving 0 bases of the junction unmatched. The CDR3 is 14 amino acids. Germline loops: CDR1 MDHEN, CDR2 SYDVKM. In DNA form, the CDR3 reads TGTGCCAGCAGTTTAGGACTAGCGGGCGGGGAGCTGTTTTTT. This sequence encodes CASSLGLAGGELFF.

This clonotype was seen only a few times. This chain joins TRBV5-1 and TRBJ2-7, with TRBD2 matching 10 bases. Germline CDR1 reads SGHRS; CDR2 reads YFSETQ. The CDR3 spans 13 residues. J gave up 6 bases and V 3 bases, and 3 bases lay outside the gene matches. DNA for the CDR3: TGCGCCAGCAGCTCTAGCGGGGGAGGCGAGCAGTACTTC. Translating gives CASSSSGGGEQYF.

A remark on this clonotype: A much larger clone lies one base from this, so it may be a read error. The V call is TRBV6-1, the J call TRBJ2-5; possible D gene TRBD1, 7 bases. From germline, CDR1 is MNHNS and CDR2 SASEGT. Trimming took off 5 bases at V and 6 bases at J, with 16 bases between the two ends. The CDR3 contains 14 residues. In nucleotides, the CDR3 is TGTGCCAGCAGTCGCGGGACAGCAAAAAAGACCCAGTACTTC. Residues: CASSRGTAKKTQYF.

There are a few counts of this clonotype. The chain recombines TRBV5-1 with TRBJ2-1; 8 bases match TRBD1. Germline trimming cut 4 bases from V and 9 bases from J; bases unmatched to any gene: 3. Germline lookup yields CDR1 SGHRS and CDR2 YFSETQ. The CDR3 extends over 12 amino acids. CDR3 amino acids: CASSMTGAEQFF. The CDR3 nucleotides are TGCGCCAGCAGCATGACAGGGGCTGAGCAGTTCTTC.

V gene TRBV4-2 combines with J gene TRBJ1-2; D is undetermined. The ends were cut back, 0 bases at V and 2 bases at J, with 10 bases in the middle. Germline CDR1 LGHNA, CDR2 YNFKEQ. The CDR3 loop spans 15 amino acids. This CDR3 is CASSQEYGENYGYTF. The CDR3 nucleotides are TGTGCCAGCAGCCAAGAATACGGGGAAAACTATGGCTACACCTTC.

The V and J genes are TRBV12-3 or TRBV12-4 and TRBJ2-2, with unresolved D. V gave up 1 base and J gave up 5 bases, with 5 bases separating them. The CDR3 totals 13 residues. CDR3 loop: CASSLVLTGELFF. CDR3 in DNA: TGTGCCAGCAGTTTAGTGTTGACCGGGGAGCTGTTTTTT.

This clonotype is medium-sized (0.01 to 0.1%) within its sample. The CDR3 nucleotides read TGTGCCAGCGGCTTAGAGGACTACATCGGGCCCTGGGAGACCCAGTACTTC. Its protein product is CASGLEDYIGPWETQYF. The V and J genes are TRBV6-2 or TRBV6-3 and TRBJ2-5; D may be TRBD2 (6 bases). Germline values: CDR1 MNHEY, CDR2 SVGEGT. The CDR3 loop spans 17 amino acids. Trimming cost V 8 bases and J 5 bases, with 27 bases left between them.

This clonotype was detected many times. The chain links TRBV28 to TRBJ1-6; D not certain. The CDR3 spans 13 residues. CDR1 is MDHEN and CDR2 is SYDVKM in the germline V gene. V dropped 7 bases and J dropped 9 bases, with 13 bases sitting between them. The CDR3 loop is CASMLRGISPLHF. CDR3 coding DNA: TGTGCCAGCATGTTACGTGGAATTTCACCCCTCCACTTT.

The chain joins TRBV6-1 to TRBJ1-2; D gene uncertain. This CDR3 contains 13 residues. Germline CDR1 and CDR2: MNHNS and SASEGT. Trimming took 2 bases from V and 3 from J, leaving 7 bases between them. The CDR3 here is CASSESEYYGYTF. In nucleotides, the CDR3 is TGTGCCAGCAGTGAATCAGAGTACTATGGCTACACCTTC.

The V gene is TRBV7-9, the J gene TRBJ2-7; 13 bases are a match to TRBD2. V was pared by 5 bases and J by 5 bases, with 18 bases of the junction left unmatched. There are 19 residues in the CDR3. Germline values: CDR1 SEHNR, CDR2 FQNEAQ (reference sequence). This chain's CDR3 is CASSGPGTSGAGGYDEQYF. CDR3 nucleotide sequence: TGTGCCAGCAGCGGCCCCGGGACTAGCGGGGCTGGGGGGTACGACGAGCAGTACTTC.

By sample fraction, this clonotype is medium-sized. The CDR3 nucleotides read TGTGCCAGCACTCCAGGCGGAGGCAATCAGCCCCAGCATTTT. Amino acid sequence: CASTPGGGNQPQHF. The chain is built from TRBV12-3 or TRBV12-4 and TRBJ1-5; D gene unclear. Trimming took 7 bases from V and 2 from J, leaving 12 bases between them. This CDR3 comprises 14 residues.

This clonotype was seen ten or more times. The rearrangement links TRBV21-1 to TRBJ2-7. TRBV21-1 is a pseudogene segment. The CDR3 loop spans 16 amino acids. CDR3 loop: CASSKSLAAGDYEQYF. CDR3 nucleotides: TGTGCCAGCAGCAAAAGTCTTGCAGCCGGCGATTACGAGCAGTACTTC.

The genes are TRBV4-3 and TRBJ2-7; D call uncertain. CDR1 and CDR2 (germline): LGHNA, YSLEER. CDR3 length equals 14 residues. The V gene lost 1 base and the J gene lost 3 bases, with 10 bases spanning the gap. The CDR3 DNA sequence: TGCGCCAGCAGCCAAGTAGTGGGCCTCTACGAGCAGTACTTC. It translates to CASSQVVGLYEQYF.

This clonotype was seen at least ten times. This chain links TRBV20-1 with TRBJ2-1; D uncertain. CDR3 length equals 13 residues. Trimming pared 4 bases from V and 5 bases from J, leaving 12 bases between. The germline CDR1 and CDR2 sequences are DFQATT and SNEGSKA (reference sequence). DNA of the CDR3: TGCAGTGCTATGACCCAGCTGCACAATGAGCAGTTCTTC. It specifies CSAMTQLHNEQFF.